These T cell receptor beta chains were read from a single sample in a study of blood T cell repertoires in COVID-19. Method: immunoSEQ multiplex PCR; TCRdb's copy keeps in-frame clones and lacks some. The data hold fewer than 200,000 clones, with more than 80% observed a single time. The sequencing sample was made of peripheral blood. The source is a man in his fifties or sixties with acute or convalescent COVID-19. Each CDR3 is given with its conserved first and last residue. The order of the fields is CDR3 DNA, CDR3 protein, J gene, clone size, V gene, D gene. D genes are given only for firm matches. Clone size is not always given. Where it is, it says once, few, many or a class for expanded clones.

TGTGCCAGCAGTTACGGGGACAGGTCCCCGGGCTACACCTTC	CASSYGDRSPGYTF	TRBJ1-2	NA	TRBV6-6	TRBD1
TGTGCCAGCAGTTTAACAGGGGCGGGTTACGAGCAGTACTTC	CASSLTGAGYEQYF	TRBJ2-7	NA	TRBV27	TRBD1
TGTGCCAGCAGCTTGGGAGCTCAGCCCCAGCATTTT	CASSLGAQPQHF	TRBJ1-5	NA	TRBV5-6	NA
TGTGCCAGCAGTGACTCTGCCGGGGAATGGTTGTTT	CASSDSAGEWLF	TRBJ1-4	NA	TRBV6-4	NA
TGTGCCAGCAGCCCAGCGGGACTAGCGGGAGGAAACATTCAGTACTTC	CASSPAGLAGGNIQYF	TRBJ2-4	NA	TRBV7-9	TRBD2
TGTGCCAGCAGCAGGGGGCCTGGAAACACCATATATTTT	CASSRGPGNTIYF	TRBJ1-3	NA	TRBV6-2/TRBV6-3	TRBD1
TGTGCCTGGAGTGTTGGCTCTGATACGCAGTATTTT	CAWSVGSDTQYF	TRBJ2-3	NA	TRBV30	NA
TGCGCCAGCAGTGAGAGTACCCACGGTTATGGCTACACCTTC	CASSESTHGYGYTF	TRBJ1-2	NA	TRBV10-2	NA
TGTGCCAGCAGCTTAGTTTGGCGGGGGCTGGCAGATACGCAGTATTTT	CASSLVWRGLADTQYF	TRBJ2-3	NA	TRBV7-6	NA
TGTGCCAGCAGTTACGTGACAGGGGAGGTTCAGCCCCAGCATTTT	CASSYVTGEVQPQHF	TRBJ1-5	NA	TRBV6-5	TRBD1
TGTGCCAGCAGCCCCGTCCCGGGCACCGGGGAGCTGTTTTTT	CASSPVPGTGELFF	TRBJ2-2	few	TRBV3-1/TRBV3-2	NA
TGTGCCAGCAGCGCGAGCCCCCTAAGCTCTGGAAACACCATATATTTT	CASSASPLSSGNTIYF	TRBJ1-3	once	TRBV9	NA
TGTGCCAGCAGCTTCCAGGGGGCGGGTGAGCAGTACTTC	CASSFQGAGEQYF	TRBJ2-7	NA	TRBV7-9	TRBD1
TGTGCCAGTAGTACTGGCCCTGGCGGGGGCAGCATCTATGAGCAGTTCTTC	CASSTGPGGGSIYEQFF	TRBJ2-1	NA	TRBV19	NA
TGTGCCAGCAGCCAAGGGGCTAGCGGGATCACCGAGCAGTACTTC	CASSQGASGITEQYF	TRBJ2-7	once	TRBV3-1/TRBV3-2	TRBD2
TGCAGCGTTGCACACCAGGCTAACTATGGCTACACCTTC	CSVAHQANYGYTF	TRBJ1-2	NA	TRBV29-1	NA
TGTGCCAGCAGTTCCTCCGGGACAGGGGCCAAACCTGGGAAAGCCAAAAACATTCAGTACTTC	CASSSSGTGAKPGKAKNIQYF	TRBJ2-4	NA	TRBV28	TRBD1
TGTGCCAGCACCTGGGGGCTAGCGGGGAGAAGCACAGATACGCAGTATTTT	CASTWGLAGRSTDTQYF	TRBJ2-3	few	TRBV21-1	NA
TGTGCCAGCAGTTTATTTGCCAGGAATGAAAAACTGTTTTTT	CASSLFARNEKLFF	TRBJ1-4	once	TRBV27	NA
TGTGCCAGCAGTCGACAGGCTGTCTACACCTTC	CASSRQAVYTF	TRBJ1-2	NA	TRBV6-2/TRBV6-3	NA
TGTGCCAGCAGCCATCTTGAAAAACTGTTTTTT	CASSHLEKLFF	TRBJ1-4	NA	TRBV3-1/TRBV3-2	NA
TGTGCCTGGAGTGTTACCACAAACACTGAAGCTTTCTTT	CAWSVTTNTEAFF	TRBJ1-1	NA	TRBV30	NA
TGTGCCAGCAGTTACGGGAGAGCCAAAAACATTCAGTACTTC	CASSYGRAKNIQYF	TRBJ2-4	few	TRBV6-5	NA
TGTGCCAGCTCACCCGACAGACTTTCTGGAAACACCATATATTTT	CASSPDRLSGNTIYF	TRBJ1-3	NA	TRBV18	NA
TGTGCCAGCAGCTTAGTCAGGGGTAGAACTGAAGCTTTCTTT	CASSLVRGRTEAFF	TRBJ1-1	NA	TRBV7-8	NA
TGTGCCTGGAGTCCTAACGTTCTGAATGAGCAGTTCTTC	CAWSPNVLNEQFF	TRBJ2-1	NA	TRBV30	NA
TGTGCCAGCAGCCGGGGAAGGGCGAATCAGCCCCAGCATTTT	CASSRGRANQPQHF	TRBJ1-5	NA	TRBV5-5	NA
TGTGCCAGCAGTCCCGTGGCGGGAGGGCCCAATGAGCAGTTCTTC	CASSPVAGGPNEQFF	TRBJ2-1	NA	TRBV2	TRBD2